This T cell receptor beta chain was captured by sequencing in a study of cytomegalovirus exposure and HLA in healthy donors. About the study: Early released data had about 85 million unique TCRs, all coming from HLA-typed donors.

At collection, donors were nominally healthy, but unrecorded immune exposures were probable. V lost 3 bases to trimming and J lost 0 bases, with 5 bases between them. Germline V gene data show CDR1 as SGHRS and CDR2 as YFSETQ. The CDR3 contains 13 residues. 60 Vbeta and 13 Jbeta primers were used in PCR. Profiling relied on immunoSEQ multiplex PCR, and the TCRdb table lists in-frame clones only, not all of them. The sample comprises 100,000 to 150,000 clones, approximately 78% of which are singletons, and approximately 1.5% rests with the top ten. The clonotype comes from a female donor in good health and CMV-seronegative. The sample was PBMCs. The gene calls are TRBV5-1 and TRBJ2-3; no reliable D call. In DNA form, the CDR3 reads TGCGCCAGCAGCTACCTAAGCACAGATACGCAGTATTTT. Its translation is CASSYLSTDTQYF.